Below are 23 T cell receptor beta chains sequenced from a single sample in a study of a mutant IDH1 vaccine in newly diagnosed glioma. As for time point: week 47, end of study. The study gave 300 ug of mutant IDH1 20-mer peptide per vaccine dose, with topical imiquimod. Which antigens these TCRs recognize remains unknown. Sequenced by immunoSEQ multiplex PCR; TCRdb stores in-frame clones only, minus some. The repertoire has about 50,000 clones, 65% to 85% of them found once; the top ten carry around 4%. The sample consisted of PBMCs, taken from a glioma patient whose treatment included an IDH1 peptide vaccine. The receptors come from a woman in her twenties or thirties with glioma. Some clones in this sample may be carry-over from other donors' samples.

CDR3: CASSRSGWGELFF. In DNA form, the CDR3 reads TGTGCCAGCAGCCGGAGTGGGTGGGGGGAGCTGTTTTTT. The chain employs TRBV7-8 and TRBJ2-2, with unresolved D. V was trimmed by 5 bases and J by 8 bases, leaving 12 bases between them. This CDR3 comprises 13 residues. Germline CDR1 reads SGHVS; CDR2 reads FQNEAQ.

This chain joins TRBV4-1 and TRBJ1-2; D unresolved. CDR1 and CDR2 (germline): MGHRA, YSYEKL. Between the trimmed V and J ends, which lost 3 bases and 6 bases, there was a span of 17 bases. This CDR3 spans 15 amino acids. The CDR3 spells CASSHSITASNGYTF. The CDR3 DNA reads TGCGCCAGCAGCCACTCAATCACCGCATCCAATGGCTACACCTTC.

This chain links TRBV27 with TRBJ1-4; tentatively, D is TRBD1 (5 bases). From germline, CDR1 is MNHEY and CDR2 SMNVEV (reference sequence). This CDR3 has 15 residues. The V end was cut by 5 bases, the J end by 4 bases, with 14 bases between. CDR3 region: CASSPDSPRNEKLFF. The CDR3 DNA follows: TGTGCCAGCAGTCCTGACAGCCCCCGTAATGAAAAACTGTTTTTT. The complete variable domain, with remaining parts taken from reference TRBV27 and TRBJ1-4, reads EAQVTQNPRYLITVTGKKLTVTCSQNMNHEYMSWYRQDPGLGLRQIYYSMNVEVTDKGDVPEGYKVSRKEKRNFPLILESPSPNQTSLYFCASSPDSPRNEKLFFGSGTQLSVL.

The CDR3 sequence is CAWSVRGWSGSADTQYF. In DNA form, the CDR3 reads TGTGCCTGGAGTGTACGCGGGTGGTCAGGAAGCGCAGATACGCAGTATTTT. The chain is built from TRBV30 and TRBJ2-3; weak D call: TRBD2 (5 bases). V lost 0 bases and J 4 bases, leaving 20 bases between the germline ends. The CDR3 has 17 amino acids. The germline V gene encodes CDR1 GTSNPN and CDR2 SVGIG (reference sequence).

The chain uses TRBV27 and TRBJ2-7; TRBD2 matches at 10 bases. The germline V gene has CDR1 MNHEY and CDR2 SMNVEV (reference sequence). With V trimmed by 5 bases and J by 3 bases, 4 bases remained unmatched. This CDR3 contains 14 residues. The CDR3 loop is CASSLGLADYEQYF. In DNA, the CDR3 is TGTGCCAGCAGTCTCGGACTAGCGGACTACGAGCAGTACTTC.

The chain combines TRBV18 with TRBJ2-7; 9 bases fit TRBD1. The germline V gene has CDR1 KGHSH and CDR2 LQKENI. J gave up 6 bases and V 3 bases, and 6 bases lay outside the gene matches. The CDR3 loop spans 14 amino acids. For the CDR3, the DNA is TGTGCCAGCTCACCGGGACAGGGTTTATCCGAGCAGTACTTC. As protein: CASSPGQGLSEQYF.

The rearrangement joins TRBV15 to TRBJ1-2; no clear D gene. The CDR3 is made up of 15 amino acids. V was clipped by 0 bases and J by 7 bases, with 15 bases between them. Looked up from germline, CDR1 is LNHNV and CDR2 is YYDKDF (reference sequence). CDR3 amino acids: CATSRDRGISGGYTF. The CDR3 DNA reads TGTGCCACCAGCAGAGATCGAGGGATCTCGGGTGGCTACACCTTC.

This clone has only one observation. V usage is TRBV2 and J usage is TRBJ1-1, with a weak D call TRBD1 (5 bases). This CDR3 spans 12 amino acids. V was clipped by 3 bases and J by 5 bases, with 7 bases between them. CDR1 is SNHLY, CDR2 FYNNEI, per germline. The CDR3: CASSEGGTEAFF. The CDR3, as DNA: TGTGCCAGCAGTGAGGGGGGGACTGAAGCTTTCTTT.

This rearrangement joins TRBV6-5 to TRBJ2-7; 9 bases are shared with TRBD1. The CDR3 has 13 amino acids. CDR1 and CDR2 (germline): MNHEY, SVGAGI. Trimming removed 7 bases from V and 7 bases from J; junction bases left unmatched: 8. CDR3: CASTTTGGNEQYF. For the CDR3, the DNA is TGTGCCAGCACGACTACAGGGGGCAATGAGCAGTACTTC.

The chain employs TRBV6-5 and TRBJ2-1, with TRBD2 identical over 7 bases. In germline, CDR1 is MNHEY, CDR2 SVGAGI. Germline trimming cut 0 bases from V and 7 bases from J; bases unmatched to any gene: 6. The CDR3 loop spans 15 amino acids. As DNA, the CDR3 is TGTGCCAGCAGTTACTCGATCGCACTAGCGAATGAGCAGTTCTTC. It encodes CASSYSIALANEQFF.

The CDR3 DNA reads as TGTGCCAGCAGCGTAGATCCAGGGGGCGGGACTGAAGCTTTCTTT. Translation: CASSVDPGGGTEAFF. The chain has TRBV9 and TRBJ1-1; 8 bases are a match to TRBD1. This CDR3 is built from 15 residues. The J segment lost 5 bases and the V segment lost 0 bases, leaving 6 bases of the junction unmatched. The germline V gene has CDR1 SGDLS and CDR2 YYNGEE.

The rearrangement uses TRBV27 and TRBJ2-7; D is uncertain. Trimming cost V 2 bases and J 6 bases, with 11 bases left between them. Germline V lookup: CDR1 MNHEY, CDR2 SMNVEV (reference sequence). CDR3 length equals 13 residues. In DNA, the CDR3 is TGTGCCAGCAGTTTAAGGTGGGAAGGCGAGCAGTACTTC. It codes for CASSLRWEGEQYF.

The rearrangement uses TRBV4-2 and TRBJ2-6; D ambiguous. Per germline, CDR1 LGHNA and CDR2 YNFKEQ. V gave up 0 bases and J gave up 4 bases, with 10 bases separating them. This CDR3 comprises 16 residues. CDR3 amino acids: CASSQEDLTGANVLTF. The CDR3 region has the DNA TGTGCCAGCAGCCAAGAGGACCTGACGGGGGCCAACGTCCTGACTTTC.

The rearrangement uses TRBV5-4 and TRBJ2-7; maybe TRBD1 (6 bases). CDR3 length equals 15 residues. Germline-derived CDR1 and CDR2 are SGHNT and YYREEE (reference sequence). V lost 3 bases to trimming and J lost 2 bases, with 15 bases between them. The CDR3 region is CASSSDPDSTYEQYF. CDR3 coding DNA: TGTGCCAGCAGCTCGGACCCGGACAGTACCTACGAGCAGTACTTC.

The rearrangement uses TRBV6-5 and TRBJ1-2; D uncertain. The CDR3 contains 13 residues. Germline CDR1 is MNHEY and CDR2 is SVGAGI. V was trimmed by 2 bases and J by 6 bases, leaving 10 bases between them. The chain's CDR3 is CASSYRERHGYTF. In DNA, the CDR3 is TGTGCCAGCAGTTACCGGGAAAGACATGGCTACACCTTC.

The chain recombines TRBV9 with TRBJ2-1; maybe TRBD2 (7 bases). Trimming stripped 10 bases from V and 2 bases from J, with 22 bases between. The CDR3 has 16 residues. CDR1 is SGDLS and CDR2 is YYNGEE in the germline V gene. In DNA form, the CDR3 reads TGTGCCGCAAGGCGGGAGAGGGGGGGGGCCTACAATGAGCAGTTCTTC. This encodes CAARRERGGAYNEQFF.

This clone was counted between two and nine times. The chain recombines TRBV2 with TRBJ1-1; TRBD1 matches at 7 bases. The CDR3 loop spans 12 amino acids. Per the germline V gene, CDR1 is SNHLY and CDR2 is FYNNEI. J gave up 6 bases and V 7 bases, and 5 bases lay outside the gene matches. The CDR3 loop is CASNGQAAEAFF. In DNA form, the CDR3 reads TGTGCCAGCAATGGACAGGCCGCTGAAGCTTTCTTT.

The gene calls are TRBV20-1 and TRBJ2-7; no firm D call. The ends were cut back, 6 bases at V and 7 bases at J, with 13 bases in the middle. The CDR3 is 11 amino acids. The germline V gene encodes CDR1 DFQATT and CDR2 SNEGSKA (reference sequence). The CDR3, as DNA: TGCAGTGCCGAATCAGTTCGAGAGCAGTACTTC. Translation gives CSAESVREQYF.

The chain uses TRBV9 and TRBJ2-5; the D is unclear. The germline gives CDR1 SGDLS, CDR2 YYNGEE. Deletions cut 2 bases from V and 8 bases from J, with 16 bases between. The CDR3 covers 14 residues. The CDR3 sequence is CASSVAPKERTQYF. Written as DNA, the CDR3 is TGTGCCAGCAGCGTTGCCCCCAAAGAACGAACCCAGTACTTC.

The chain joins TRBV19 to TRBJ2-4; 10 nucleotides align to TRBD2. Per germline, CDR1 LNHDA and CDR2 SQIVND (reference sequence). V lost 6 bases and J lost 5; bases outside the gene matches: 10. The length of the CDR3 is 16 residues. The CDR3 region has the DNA TGTGCCAGTAGCTGGTCTAGCGGGAGTAGGGAAAACATTCAGTACTTC. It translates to CASSWSSGSRENIQYF.

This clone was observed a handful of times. The CDR3 sequence is CASTEDFAGYEKLFF. CDR3 nucleotides: TGTGCCAGCACAGAGGACTTCGCGGGCTATGAAAAACTGTTTTTT. V and J are TRBV6-1 and TRBJ1-4; D not resolved. V was trimmed by 7 bases and J by 6 bases, leaving 18 bases between them. CDR1 MNHNS and CDR2 SASEGT come from the germline V gene. This CDR3 has 15 amino acids.

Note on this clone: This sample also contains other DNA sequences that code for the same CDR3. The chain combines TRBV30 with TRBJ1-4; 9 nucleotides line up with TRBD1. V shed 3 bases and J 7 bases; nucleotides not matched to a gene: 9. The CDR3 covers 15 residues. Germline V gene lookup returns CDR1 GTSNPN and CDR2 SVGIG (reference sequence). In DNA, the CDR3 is TGTGCCTGGAGCGCGAAGGGACAGGGCTTTGAAAAACTGTTTTTT. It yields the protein CAWSAKGQGFEKLFF.

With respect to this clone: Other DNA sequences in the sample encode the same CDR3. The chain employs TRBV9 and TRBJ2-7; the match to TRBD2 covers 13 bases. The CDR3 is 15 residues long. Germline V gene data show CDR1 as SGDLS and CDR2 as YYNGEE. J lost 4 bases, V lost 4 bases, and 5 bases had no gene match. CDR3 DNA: TGTGCCAGCAGCCCTCGGACTAGCGGGAGTTACGAGCAGTACTTC. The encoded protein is CASSPRTSGSYEQYF.